The text below deals with one T cell receptor (beta chain). This clonotype was observed at least ten times. This clone's antigen is unknown. It has no much larger one-base neighbor in the sample; base qualities were not kept. The data are from a study of blood T cells in healthy people across ages (dated by TCRdb to the mid-2010s). For the wider study: In model experiments, template switching captured roughly one uniquely barcoded TCR beta cDNA molecule for every two T cells. Two additional independent replicas of 1 million unique cDNA reads from the same blood draw were analyzed for two donors (one aged 18 to 30 and one aged 80 or older). The study measured age-related changes in TCR beta repertoire diversity using deep sequencing normalized with unique cDNA molecular identifiers. The donors were divided into four age groups: young (average around 16 years), middle-aged (over 35), aged (about 61) and long-lived (around 87). Donors of different ages were randomly distributed across sequencing lanes to avoid experimental bias. The investigation overall reported the following: Since profiling was done on bulk unsorted PBMCs, naive and antigen-experienced compartments could not be conclusively compared. Compared with the aged group, the long-lived group had more naive CD4+ T cells, fewer expanded clones and increased TCR diversity, a pattern suggesting age selection. As age increased, observed TCR beta diversity per million T cells dropped in a roughly linear way, and a significant reduction was already evident by age about 40. The percentage of naive T cells measured by flow cytometry correlated strongly with observed TCR beta diversity. The CMV infection status of donors was not known, potentially confounding age-related changes in expanded clonotypes. Estimates of total diversity from one million sequenced T cells were regarded as lower bounds and underestimates.

Donors were roughly 40 systemically healthy Caucasian individuals from Russia aged roughly 6 to 95 years. Roughly 9.5 milliliters of peripheral blood were drawn from each donor into EDTA-treated Vacutainer tubes. Ficoll-Paque density-gradient centrifugation was used to isolate PBMCs, with at least 6.5 million obtained per sample. Trizol reagent was used to extract total RNA from PBMCs, with at least 6 micrograms per sample. For every donor, flow cytometry on a PBMC aliquot measured the percentage of naive CD45RAhigh/CD27high T cells. The CDR3 runs 15 amino acids, cysteine and phenylalanine included. Here the CDR3 DNA is all that survives: 45 bases in frame from base 1. The trim is 0 bases for V and 2 bases for J, with a gap of 9 bases between the germline ends. The germline V gene supplies CDR1 SGHNT and CDR2 YENEEA. Library method: 5' RACE. Sequenced using an Illumina HiSeq 2500. A second roughly 6 to 11 cycle PCR used a sample-barcoded 5' primer and a J-beta primer mix. Each TCR beta cDNA molecule received a unique molecular identifier from a template-switch 5' adaptor carrying 12 random nucleotides. Each sample yielded at least 2.5 million CDR3-containing paired-end reads. First-strand cDNA was synthesized from all RNA with the Mint cDNA synthesis kit, primed by a TRBC-specific oligonucleotide. Following uracil-DNA glycosylase treatment, a first 18-cycle PCR with universal primers M1SS and BC2_uni_R was performed on all cDNA. Turning to the authors' computational methods: Normalization of each sample was performed by random selection of 1 million high-quality reads, each carrying a distinct molecular identifier. Instead of being binned into consensus sequences, reads with shared molecular identifiers were discarded. MiTCR, set to a Q25 quality threshold and the strictest error-elimination algorithm, was used for CDR3 identification, clonotype clustering and error correction. Lower-bound total TCR beta diversity was estimated with a nonparametric unseen species model using Euler transformation. TCRdb applied fastp at Q25 and MiXCR to the public reads, then kept only in-frame beta chains. Every distinct CDR3 protein forms one entry, paired with its most common genes and DNA. These V and J calls rely on TCRdb rather than the paper's analysis. The sample table records some 780,000 distinct CDR3 sequences; roughly 50% of these occur just once. Roughly 25% of the sample is in the top ten clones.

The sample comprised blood. This chain joins TRBV11-3 to TRBJ2-3; D gene: possibly TRBD2, on 5 matching bases. The sequence derives from a man in his forties in good health. The CDR3 amino acid sequence is: CASSLEARDTDTQYF. The sequenced DNA is TGTGCCAGCAGCTTAGAGGCGAGGGACACAGATACGCAGTATTTT.